What follows are 3 T cell receptor beta chains derived from one specimen sequenced in a study of T cells in Graves' hyperthyroidism and ophthalmopathy (dated by TCRdb to between 2017 and 2020). The receptor library was made with multiplex PCR. The data were produced on an Illumina HiSeq 2000. TCR beta CDR3 regions were amplified from RNA transcripts. The TCR CDR3 was subjected to a first round of RT-PCR using the HTBI primer set and the Qiagen OneStep RT-PCR kit. TCRdb applied fastp at Q25 and MiXCR to the public reads, then kept only in-frame beta chains. Every CDR3 protein is listed once, alongside the most common genes and DNA of its rows. This sample is represented by hundreds of thousands of distinct CDR3 sequences; 13% to 15% of them were singletons. Around 12% of the sample rests with the top ten. Sequenced material: blood. Source of these receptors: a woman aged 45 to 65 with Graves' ophthalmopathy.

This clonotype appeared many times. The CDR3 protein is CASSYADGPGGYTF. In DNA, the CDR3 is TGTGCCAGCAGTTACGCGGACGGCCCGGGGGGCTACACCTTC. The rearrangement links TRBV13 to TRBJ1-2, with D hard to call. V gave up 6 bases and J gave up 8 bases, with 19 bases separating them. Germline CDR1 and CDR2: PRHDT and FYEKMQ (reference sequence). The CDR3 contains 14 residues.

In this sample, this clonotype turned up many times. This chain connects TRBV20-1 to TRBJ2-2; no definite D call. Trimming pared 5 bases from V and 3 bases from J, leaving 4 bases between. Germline-derived CDR1 and CDR2 are DFQATT and SNEGSKA (reference sequence). The CDR3 sequence is 11 residues long. The CDR3 sequence is CSAEDTGELFF. CDR3 sequence (DNA): TGCAGTGCTGAGGACACCGGGGAGCTGTTTTTT.

V usage is TRBV20-1 and J usage is TRBJ2-4; the D gene is possibly TRBD1 (5 bases). Germline V gene data show CDR1 as DFQATT and CDR2 as SNEGSKA (reference sequence). There are 13 residues in the CDR3. Trimming removed 0 bases from V and 6 bases from J, with 9 bases in between. The CDR3 bases are TGCAGTGCTAGAGATGGCAGGGCAAACATTCAGTACTTC. This sequence encodes CSARDGRANIQYF.